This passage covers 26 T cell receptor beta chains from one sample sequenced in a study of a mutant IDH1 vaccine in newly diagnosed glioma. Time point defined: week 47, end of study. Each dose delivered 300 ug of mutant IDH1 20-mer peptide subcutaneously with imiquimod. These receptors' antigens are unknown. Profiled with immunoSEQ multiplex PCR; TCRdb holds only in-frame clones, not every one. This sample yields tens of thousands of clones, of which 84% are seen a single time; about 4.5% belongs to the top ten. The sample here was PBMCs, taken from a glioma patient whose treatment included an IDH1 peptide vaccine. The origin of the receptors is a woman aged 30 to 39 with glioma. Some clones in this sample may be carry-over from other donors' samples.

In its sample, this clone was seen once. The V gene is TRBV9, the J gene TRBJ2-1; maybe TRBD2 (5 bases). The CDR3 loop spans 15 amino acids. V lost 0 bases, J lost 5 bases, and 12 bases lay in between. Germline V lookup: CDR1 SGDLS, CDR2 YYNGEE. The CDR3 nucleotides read TGTGCCAGCAGCGTAGACGGTTGGGGAGACAATGAGCAGTTCTTC. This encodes CASSVDGWGDNEQFF.

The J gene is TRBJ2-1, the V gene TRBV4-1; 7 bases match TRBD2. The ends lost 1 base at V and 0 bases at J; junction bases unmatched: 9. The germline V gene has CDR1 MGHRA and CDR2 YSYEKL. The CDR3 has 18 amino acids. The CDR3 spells CASSQAGRWGSSYNEQFF. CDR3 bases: TGCGCCAGCAGCCAAGCCGGGAGGTGGGGATCCTCCTACAATGAGCAGTTCTTC.

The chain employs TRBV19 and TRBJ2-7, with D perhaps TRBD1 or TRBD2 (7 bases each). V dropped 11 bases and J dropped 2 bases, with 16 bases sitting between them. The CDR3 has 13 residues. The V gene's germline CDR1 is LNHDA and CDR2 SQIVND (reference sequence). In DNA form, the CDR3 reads TGTGCCTCCGCAGGGAGGGGGCCCTACGAGCAGTACTTC. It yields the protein CASAGRGPYEQYF.

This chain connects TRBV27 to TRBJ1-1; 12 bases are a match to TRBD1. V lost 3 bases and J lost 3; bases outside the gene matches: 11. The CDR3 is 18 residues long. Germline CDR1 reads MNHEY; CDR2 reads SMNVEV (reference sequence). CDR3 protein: CASSFGPGTGGLDTEAFF. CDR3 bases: TGTGCCAGCAGTTTCGGACCCGGGACAGGGGGCTTGGACACTGAAGCTTTCTTT.

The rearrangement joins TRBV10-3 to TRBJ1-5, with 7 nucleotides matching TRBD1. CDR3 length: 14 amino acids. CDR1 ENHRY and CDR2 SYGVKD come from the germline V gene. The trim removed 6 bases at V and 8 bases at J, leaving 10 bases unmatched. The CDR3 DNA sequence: TGTGCCATCAGGGGGACAGACCCCTTGAAGCCCCAGCATTTT. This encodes CAIRGTDPLKPQHF.

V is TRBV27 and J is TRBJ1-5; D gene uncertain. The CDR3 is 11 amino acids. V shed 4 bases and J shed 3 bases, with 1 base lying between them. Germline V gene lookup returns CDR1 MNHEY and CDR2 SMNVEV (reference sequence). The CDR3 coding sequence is TGTGCCAGCAGTTCCAATCAGCCCCAGCATTTT. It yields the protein CASSSNQPQHF.

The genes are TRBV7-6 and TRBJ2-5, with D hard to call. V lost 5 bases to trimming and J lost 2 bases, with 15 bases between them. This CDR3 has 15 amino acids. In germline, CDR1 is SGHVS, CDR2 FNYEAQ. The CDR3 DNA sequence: TGTGCCAGCAGCCCTACGCTTCAGACACAAGAGACCCAGTACTTC. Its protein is CASSPTLQTQETQYF. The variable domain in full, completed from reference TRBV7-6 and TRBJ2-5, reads GAGVSQSPRYKVTKRGQDVALRCDPISGHVSLYWYRQALGQGPEFLTYFNYEAQQDKSGLPNDRFSAERPEGSISTLTIQRTEQRDSAMYRCASSPTLQTQETQYFGPGTRLLVL.

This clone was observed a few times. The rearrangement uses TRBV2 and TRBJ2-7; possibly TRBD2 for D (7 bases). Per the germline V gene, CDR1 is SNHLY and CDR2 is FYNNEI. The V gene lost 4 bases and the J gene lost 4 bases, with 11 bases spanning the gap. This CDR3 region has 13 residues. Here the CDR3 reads CASSGEGEYEQYF. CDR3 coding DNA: TGTGCCAGCAGTGGGGAGGGGGAGTACGAGCAGTACTTC.

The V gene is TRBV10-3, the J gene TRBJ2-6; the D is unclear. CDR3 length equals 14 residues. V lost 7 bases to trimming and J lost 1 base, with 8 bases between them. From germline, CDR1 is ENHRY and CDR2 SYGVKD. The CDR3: CAIKPQSGANVLTF. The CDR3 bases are TGTGCCATCAAACCCCAATCTGGGGCCAACGTCCTGACTTTC.

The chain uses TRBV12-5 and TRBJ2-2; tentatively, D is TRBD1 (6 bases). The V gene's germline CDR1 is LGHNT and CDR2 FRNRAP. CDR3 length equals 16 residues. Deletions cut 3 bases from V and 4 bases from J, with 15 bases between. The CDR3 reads CASGFLEQGVTGELFF. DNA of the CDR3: TGTGCTAGTGGTTTTTTGGAACAGGGCGTCACCGGGGAGCTGTTTTTT.

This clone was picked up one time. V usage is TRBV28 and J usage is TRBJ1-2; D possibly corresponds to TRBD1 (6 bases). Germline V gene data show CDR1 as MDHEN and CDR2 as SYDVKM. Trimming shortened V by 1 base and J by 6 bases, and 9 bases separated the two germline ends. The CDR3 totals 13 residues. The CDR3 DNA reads TGTGCCAGCAGTTTATCCCAGGGGAATGGCTACACCTTC. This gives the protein CASSLSQGNGYTF.

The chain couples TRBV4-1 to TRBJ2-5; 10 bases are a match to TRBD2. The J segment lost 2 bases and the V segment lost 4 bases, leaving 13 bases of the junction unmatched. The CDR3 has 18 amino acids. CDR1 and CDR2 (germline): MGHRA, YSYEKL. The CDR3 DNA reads TGCGCCAGCAGCCCCCTCGGGCTAGCGGGAGTAGTACAAGAGACCCAGTACTTC. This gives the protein CASSPLGLAGVVQETQYF.

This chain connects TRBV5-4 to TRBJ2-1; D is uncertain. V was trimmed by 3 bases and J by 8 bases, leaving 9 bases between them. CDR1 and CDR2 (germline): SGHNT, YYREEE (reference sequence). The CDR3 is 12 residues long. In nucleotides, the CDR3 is TGTGCCAGCAGCTGGACCCCCGATGAGCAGTTCTTC. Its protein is CASSWTPDEQFF.

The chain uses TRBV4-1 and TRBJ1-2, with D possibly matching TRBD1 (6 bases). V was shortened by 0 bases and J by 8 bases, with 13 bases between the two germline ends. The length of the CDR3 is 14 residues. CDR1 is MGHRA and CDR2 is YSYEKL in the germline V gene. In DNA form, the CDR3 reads TGCGCCAGCAGCCAAGATAGAACAGGGAGCGGCTACACCTTC. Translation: CASSQDRTGSGYTF.

The CDR3 here is CAISESGGDGRTDTQYF. For the CDR3, the DNA is TGTGCCATCAGTGAGTCGGGTGGGGACGGACGCACAGATACGCAGTATTTT. V usage is TRBV10-3 and J usage is TRBJ2-3, with D perhaps being TRBD1 or TRBD2 (5 bases each). Trimming shortened V by 0 bases and J by 1 base, and 14 bases separated the two germline ends. Germline V CDR1 and CDR2: ENHRY, SYGVKD. There are 17 residues in the CDR3.

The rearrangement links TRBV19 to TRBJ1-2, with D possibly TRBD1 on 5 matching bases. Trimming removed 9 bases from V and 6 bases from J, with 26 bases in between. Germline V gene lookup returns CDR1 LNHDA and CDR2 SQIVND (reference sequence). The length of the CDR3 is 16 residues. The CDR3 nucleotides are TGTGCCAGCCAAAATTGGAGGACATCAAACCTCCATGGCTACACCTTC. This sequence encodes CASQNWRTSNLHGYTF.

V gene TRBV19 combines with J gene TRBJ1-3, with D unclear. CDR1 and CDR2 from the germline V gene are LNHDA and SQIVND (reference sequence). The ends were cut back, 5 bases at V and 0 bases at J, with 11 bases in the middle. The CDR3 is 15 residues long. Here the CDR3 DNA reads TGTGCCAGTAGTGAGCGGCATACCTCTGGAAACACCATATATTTT. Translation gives CASSERHTSGNTIYF. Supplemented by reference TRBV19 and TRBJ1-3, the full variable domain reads DGGITQSPKYLFRKEGQNVTLSCEQNLNHDAMYWYRQDPGQGLRLIYYSQIVNDFQKGDIAEGYSVSREKKESFPLTVTSAQKNPTAFYLCASSERHTSGNTIYFGEGSWLTVV.

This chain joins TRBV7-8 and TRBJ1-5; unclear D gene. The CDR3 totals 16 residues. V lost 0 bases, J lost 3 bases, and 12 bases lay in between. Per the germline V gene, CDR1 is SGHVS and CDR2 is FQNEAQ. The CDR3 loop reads CASSLATAQNNQPQHF. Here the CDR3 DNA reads TGTGCCAGCAGCTTAGCTACAGCGCAGAACAATCAGCCCCAGCATTTT.

In DNA, the CDR3 is TGTGCCTGGAGTACCTCAGGGGTGACTAATGAAAAACTGTTTTTT. It specifies CAWSTSGVTNEKLFF. The V call is TRBV30, the J call TRBJ1-4; maybe TRBD1 (6 bases). There are 15 residues in the CDR3. The germline V gene has CDR1 GTSNPN and CDR2 SVGIG (reference sequence). V gave up 2 bases and J gave up 2 bases, with 12 bases separating them.

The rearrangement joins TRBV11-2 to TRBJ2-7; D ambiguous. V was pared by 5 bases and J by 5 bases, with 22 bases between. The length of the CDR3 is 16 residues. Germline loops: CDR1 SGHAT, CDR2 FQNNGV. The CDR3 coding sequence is TGTGCCAGCAGCCCCCGCCTCACCCTGGGTTCTGACGAGCAGTACTTC. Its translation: CASSPRLTLGSDEQYF.

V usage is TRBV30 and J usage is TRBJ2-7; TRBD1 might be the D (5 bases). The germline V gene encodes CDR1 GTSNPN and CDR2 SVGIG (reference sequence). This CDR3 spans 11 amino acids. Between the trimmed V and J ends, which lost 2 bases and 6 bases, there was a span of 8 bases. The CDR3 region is CAWSSGIEQYF. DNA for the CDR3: TGTGCCTGGAGTTCAGGGATCGAGCAGTACTTC.

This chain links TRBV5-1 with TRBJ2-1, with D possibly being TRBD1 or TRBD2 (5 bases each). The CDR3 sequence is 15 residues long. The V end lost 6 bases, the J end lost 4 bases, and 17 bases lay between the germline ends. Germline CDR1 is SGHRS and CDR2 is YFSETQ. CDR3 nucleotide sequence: TGCGCCAGCACCCTAGGGGAGACAGCTTACAATGAGCAGTTCTTC. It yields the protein CASTLGETAYNEQFF. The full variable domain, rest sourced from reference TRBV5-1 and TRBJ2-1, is KAGVTQTPRYLIKTRGQQVTLSCSPISGHRSVSWYQQTPGQGLQFLFEYFSETQRNKGNFPGRFSGRQFSNSRSEMNVSTLELGDSALYLCASTLGETAYNEQFFGPGTRLTVL.

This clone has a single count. The chain's CDR3 is CASRRTTSGQETQYF. CDR3 in DNA: TGCGCCAGCAGACGCACGACTAGCGGCCAAGAGACCCAGTACTTC. The V gene is TRBV4-1, the J gene TRBJ2-5; 9 positions agree with TRBD2. Germline CDR1 MGHRA, CDR2 YSYEKL. With V trimmed by 6 bases and J by 1 base, 6 bases remained unmatched. The CDR3 sequence is 15 residues long.

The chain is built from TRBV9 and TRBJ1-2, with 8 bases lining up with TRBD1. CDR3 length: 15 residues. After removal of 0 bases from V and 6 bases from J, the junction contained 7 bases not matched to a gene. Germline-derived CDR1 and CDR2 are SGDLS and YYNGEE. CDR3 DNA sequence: TGTGCCAGCAGCGTAGAGGGCAGGGGGCAGGATGGCTACACCTTC. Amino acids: CASSVEGRGQDGYTF.

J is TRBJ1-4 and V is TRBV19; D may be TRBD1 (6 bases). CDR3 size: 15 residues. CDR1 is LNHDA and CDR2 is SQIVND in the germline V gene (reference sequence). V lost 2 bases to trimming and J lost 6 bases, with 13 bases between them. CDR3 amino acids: CASSISGTPDEKLFF. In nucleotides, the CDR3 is TGTGCCAGTAGTATAAGTGGGACACCCGATGAAAAACTGTTTTTT.

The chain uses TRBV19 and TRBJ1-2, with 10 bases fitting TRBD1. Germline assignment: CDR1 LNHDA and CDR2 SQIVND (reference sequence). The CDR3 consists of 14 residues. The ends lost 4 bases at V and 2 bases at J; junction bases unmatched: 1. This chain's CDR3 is CASSRDRGNYGYTF. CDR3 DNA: TGTGCCAGTAGTAGGGACAGGGGCAACTATGGCTACACCTTC.